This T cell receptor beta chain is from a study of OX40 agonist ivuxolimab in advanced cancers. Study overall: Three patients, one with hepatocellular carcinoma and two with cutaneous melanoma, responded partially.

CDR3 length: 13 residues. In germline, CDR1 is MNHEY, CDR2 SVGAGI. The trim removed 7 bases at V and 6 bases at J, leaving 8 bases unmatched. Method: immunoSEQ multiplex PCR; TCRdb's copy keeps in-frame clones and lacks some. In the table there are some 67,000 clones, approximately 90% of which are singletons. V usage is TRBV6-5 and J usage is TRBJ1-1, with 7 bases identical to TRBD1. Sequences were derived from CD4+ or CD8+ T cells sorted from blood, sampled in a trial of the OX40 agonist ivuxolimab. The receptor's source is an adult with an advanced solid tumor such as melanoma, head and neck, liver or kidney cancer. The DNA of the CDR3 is TGTGCCAGCACTAAAACCGGGACAGCTGAAGCTTTCTTT. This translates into CASTKTGTAEAFF.